The 5 T cell receptor beta chains listed next were all sequenced from one sample in a study of blood T cell repertoires in COVID-19. The method was immunoSEQ multiplex PCR; TCRdb's version includes in-frame clones alone and lacks a portion of them. The data contain some 200,000 clones, approximately 90% of them seen just once; the ten biggest clones take up 5.9%. The sequenced material came from peripheral blood. These receptors were taken from a man aged 80 or over with acute or convalescent COVID-19.

The J gene is TRBJ2-2, the V gene TRBV7-9, with D perhaps TRBD2 (6 bases). Germline V gene lookup returns CDR1 SEHNR and CDR2 FQNEAQ (reference sequence). V lost 5 bases and J 2 bases, leaving 15 bases between the germline ends. CDR3 size: 16 residues. This CDR3 is CASSVQGTVNTGELFF. The CDR3 coding sequence is TGTGCCAGCAGCGTTCAAGGGACTGTTAACACCGGGGAGCTGTTTTTT.

V usage is TRBV7-9 and J usage is TRBJ2-7; 7 positions match TRBD1. V lost 4 bases to trimming and J lost 0 bases; unmatched junction nucleotides: 3. CDR3 length equals 14 residues. CDR1 is SEHNR and CDR2 is FQNEAQ in the germline V gene (reference sequence). The CDR3 DNA reads TGTGCCAGCAGCTCGGACAGGAACTCCTACGAGCAGTACTTC. This sequence encodes CASSSDRNSYEQYF.

The chain combines TRBV28 with TRBJ2-7; TRBD1 matches at 12 bases. Germline-derived CDR1 and CDR2 are MDHEN and SYDVKM. Unmatched junction bases numbered 13, after V lost 2 bases and J lost 5 bases. This CDR3 comprises 18 residues. The CDR3 sequence is CASSLPNALGTGGNEQYF. In DNA form, the CDR3 reads TGTGCCAGCAGTTTACCCAACGCACTGGGGACAGGGGGCAACGAGCAGTACTTC.

This clone was recorded once. The chain employs TRBV5-1 and TRBJ1-3; 7 bases fit TRBD1. V was clipped by 0 bases and J by 1 base; unmatched bases: 4. Germline-derived CDR1 and CDR2 are SGHRS and YFSETQ. CDR3 length: 16 amino acids. CDR3 DNA: TGCGCCAGCAGCTTGGGAGGGGGCAGGTCTGGAAACACCATATATTTT. It yields the protein CASSLGGGRSGNTIYF. Based on the CDR3 plus reference TRBV5-1 and TRBJ1-3, the full variable domain is KAGVTQTPRYLIKTRGQQVTLSCSPISGHRSVSWYQQTPGQGLQFLFEYFSETQRNKGNFPGRFSGRQFSNSRSEMNVSTLELGDSALYLCASSLGGGRSGNTIYFGEGSWLTVV.

The rearrangement links TRBV19 to TRBJ2-2, with D unresolved. The CDR3 totals 15 residues. Germline loops: CDR1 LNHDA, CDR2 SQIVND (reference sequence). Trimming removed 1 base from V and 5 bases from J, with 11 bases in between. The CDR3 DNA reads TGTGCCAGTAGTATAGGAGGAACTCCAACCGGGGAGCTGTTTTTT. Translated, it gives CASSIGGTPTGELFF.